The rows below give T cell receptor beta chains drawn from one sample of a study of human T cells and chemical hapten exposure. TCRdb reprocessed the RACE reads with MiXCR, giving one entry per CDR3 protein. The data show under 450,000 distinct CDR3 sequences, roughly 4.8% seen once. Source: whole blood, taken in connection with sensitization to the hapten diphenylcyclopropenone (DPC). These receptor sequences come from a woman between 45 and 60 years old with alopecia areata. Some clones in this sample may be carry-over from other donors' samples. CDR3s leave out the opening cysteine and the closing phenylalanine or tryptophan. The size entry is marked missing in some rows and otherwise reads once, few, many or a size class.

ASSLGSGSYNEQF	many	TRBJ2-1	TRBV12-3/TRBV12-4
ASSLDLGVFRY	few	TRBJ1-3	TRBV11-2
ASSLGQGNEPQH	many	TRBJ1-5	TRBV5-1
ASGWGGVSTDTQY	-	TRBJ2-3	TRBV9
ASSRGQGANYGYT	-	TRBJ1-2	TRBV6-6
ASSLGVDTDTQY	few	TRBJ2-3	TRBV11-3
SAGRGGEETQY	many	TRBJ2-5	TRBV29-1
ASIAGTNDEQY	many	TRBJ2-7	TRBV21-1
ASRLRGQGNQPQH	-	TRBJ1-5	TRBV2
ASSPGQESYEQY	-	TRBJ2-7	TRBV12-3/TRBV12-4
ASSSDRASPLH	many	TRBJ1-6	TRBV28
ASSLPPGGRGEKLF	-	TRBJ1-4	TRBV5-1
ASSAWNEKLF	many	TRBJ1-4	TRBV7-6
SAKQGATTGANVLT	-	TRBJ2-6	TRBV20-1
ASSLWGRINTGELF	many	TRBJ2-2	TRBV28
ASRLGHRNQPQH	few	TRBJ1-5	TRBV12-3/TRBV12-4
ASSYTGATNYGYT	many	TRBJ1-2	TRBV27
SARGQGKDYGYT	many	TRBJ1-2	TRBV29-1
ALAELAGAAGELF	-	TRBJ2-2	TRBV30
ASSQGGTGTSYEQY	few	TRBJ2-7	TRBV3-1
ASSQGPSLAGNEQF	many	TRBJ2-1	TRBV4-2
ASSPRLAAPYNEQF	many	TRBJ2-1	TRBV9
ASSFPRQGKTDGYT	-	TRBJ1-2	TRBV28
AISDRGQGYEQY	many	TRBJ2-7	TRBV10-3
ASSTPASGYNEQF	many	TRBJ2-1	TRBV27
ASSEGGGNQPQH	many	TRBJ1-5	TRBV6-4